This is a list of T cell receptor beta chains from one sample in a study of shared T cell receptors in the human thymus. Sequencing was performed with immunoSEQ multiplex PCR; in TCRdb, only in-frame clones are kept and a portion is missing. The top ten hold roughly 0.01% of the sample, which has some 760,000 clones, approximately 85% seen once. These records were also assigned to another study, of human thymus T cells.

The sequenced sample consisted of thymocytes. Receptors originate from a girl less than two years old with a congenital heart defect. The CDR3 runs from the conserved cysteine through the conserved F or W. The D gene is left open where the match is weak. Only part of the rows carry a size: once, few, many, or a class if the clone is expanded.

D	size	V	J	CDR3	DNA
TRBD1	.	TRBV28	TRBJ2-7	CASSFFRTGSSYEQYF	TGTGCCAGCAGTTTCTTTCGGACAGGGAGCTCCTACGAGCAGTACTTC
.	.	TRBV21-1	TRBJ1-2	CASSTPRGDGYTF	TGTGCCAGCAGCACCCCCCGGGGGGATGGCTACACCTTC
TRBD1	.	TRBV9	TRBJ1-1	CASSARQGLGTEAFF	TGCGCCAGCAGCGCAAGACAGGGCTTGGGTACTGAAGCTTTCTTT
.	.	TRBV7-2	TRBJ1-2	CASGPGLGLSGYTF	TGTGCCAGCGGCCCGGGTCTGGGGCTCTCGGGCTACACCTTC
TRBD1	.	TRBV6-5	TRBJ1-1	CASRQGASPEAFF	TGTGCCAGCAGACAGGGGGCTAGCCCTGAAGCTTTCTTT
.	few	TRBV11-2	TRBJ1-4	CASSWWPSTNEKLFF	TGTGCCAGCAGCTGGTGGCCATCCACTAATGAAAAACTGTTTTTT
.	.	TRBV27	TRBJ2-2	CASSPDSPGELFF	TGTGCCAGCAGTCCCGACAGCCCCGGGGAGCTGTTTTTT
TRBD1	.	TRBV7-9	TRBJ2-3	CASSLGRDRGRGDTQYF	TGTGCCAGCAGCTTGGGCCGGGACAGGGGGCGAGGAGATACGCAGTATTTT
TRBD1	.	TRBV18	TRBJ2-5	CASSPIIRGQGRETQYF	TGTGCCAGCTCACCAATAATCCGAGGACAGGGACGAGAGACCCAGTACTTC
.	.	TRBV6-1	TRBJ2-2	CASIKSTDQGGELFF	TGTGCCAGCATTAAATCGACAGATCAAGGCGGGGAGCTGTTTTTT
TRBD1	.	TRBV4-1	TRBJ2-7	CASSQDPRDRGPHEQYF	TGCGCCAGCAGCCAAGACCCACGGGACAGGGGGCCCCACGAGCAGTACTTC
TRBD1	.	TRBV10-3	TRBJ1-5	CAISEGGTDNQPQHF	TGTGCCATCAGTGAAGGTGGGACAGACAATCAGCCCCAGCATTTT
TRBD1	.	TRBV2	TRBJ1-2	CASSHTGGNGYTF	TGTGCCAGCAGTCACACAGGGGGCAATGGCTACACCTTC
TRBD1	few	TRBV6-1	TRBJ2-2	CASSEAKGAGGELFF	TGTGCCAGCAGTGAAGCAAAGGGGGCAGGCGGGGAGCTGTTTTTT
.	.	TRBV6-5	TRBJ2-3	CAIRGDTQYF	TGTGCCATCCGGGGAGATACGCAGTATTTT
TRBD1	once	TRBV29-1	TRBJ1-2	CSVKKTGEGYTF	TGCAGCGTTAAAAAAACAGGGGAAGGCTACACCTTC
TRBD1	once	TRBV30	TRBJ1-2	CAWKQGAEGYGYTF	TGTGCCTGGAAACAGGGGGCCGAGGGCTATGGCTACACCTTC
.	.	TRBV25-1	TRBJ2-1	CASSEWAGSYNEQFF	TGTGCCAGCAGTGAATGGGCAGGGTCCTACAATGAGCAGTTCTTC
TRBD1	.	TRBV5-1	TRBJ1-4	CASKYRTGDNEKLFF	TGCGCCAGCAAATACCGGACAGGCGATAATGAAAAACTGTTTTTT
.	.	TRBV11-2	TRBJ1-2	CASRPQGGYTF	TGTGCCAGCAGACCACAGGGCGGCTACACCTTC
TRBD2	.	TRBV6-8	TRBJ2-1	CASSYSVPQLAGAPEFF	TGTGCCAGCAGTTACTCTGTCCCCCAGCTAGCGGGGGCGCCTGAGTTCTTC
TRBD2	.	TRBV19	TRBJ2-7	CASSKPGLAGSYEQYF	TGTGCCAGTAGTAAACCAGGACTAGCGGGGTCCTACGAGCAGTACTTC
TRBD2	.	TRBV4-1	TRBJ2-4	CASSPIGRAAKNIQYF	TGCGCCAGCAGCCCGATCGGGAGGGCGGCCAAAAACATTCAGTACTTC
.	few	TRBV28	TRBJ2-7	CASSSPRVGHYEQYF	TGTGCCAGCAGTTCACCCAGGGTGGGGCACTACGAGCAGTACTTC
.	.	TRBV2	TRBJ1-5	CATGPGTFKSNQPQHF	TGTGCCACGGGGCCCGGGACATTTAAAAGCAATCAGCCCCAGCATTTT
.	few	TRBV29-1	TRBJ1-1	CSVEFDSCAFF	TGCAGCGTTGAGTTCGACTCCTGTGCTTTCTTT
.	few	TRBV4-1	TRBJ1-2	CASSQDRSLGGVYGYTF	TGCGCCAGCAGCCAAGACAGGAGTCTAGGGGGGGTTTATGGCTACACCTTC
TRBD2	.	TRBV2	TRBJ2-5	CASRDPSDLAGGRRETQYF	TGTGCCAGCAGAGACCCGAGCGATCTAGCGGGGGGGCGGAGAGAGACCCAGTACTTC
TRBD2	.	TRBV9	TRBJ2-1	CASSAGTSGYNEQFF	TGTGCCAGCAGCGCCGGGACTAGCGGATACAATGAGCAGTTCTTC
.	once	TRBV27	TRBJ2-7	CASRAEKLYEQYF	TGTGCCAGCAGAGCCGAAAAACTCTACGAGCAGTACTTC
.	.	TRBV11-1	TRBJ1-2	CASSPFRRGNYGYTF	TGTGCCAGCAGCCCCTTCAGGCGGGGTAACTATGGCTACACCTTC
.	.	TRBV2	TRBJ2-1	CASSVTSPSYNEQFF	TGTGCCAGCAGTGTCACATCCCCCTCCTACAATGAGCAGTTCTTC
TRBD2	.	TRBV6-4	TRBJ2-5	CASSAHFAGGKETQYF	TGTGCCAGCAGTGCCCATTTTGCGGGGGGAAAAGAGACCCAGTACTTC
.	once	TRBV28	TRBJ1-4	CASASPGLNNEKLFF	TGTGCCAGCGCCTCCCCAGGGCTTAATAATGAAAAACTGTTTTTT
TRBD1	.	TRBV27	TRBJ2-3	CASSHDRADTQYF	TGTGCCAGCAGCCACGACAGGGCAGATACGCAGTATTTT
TRBD1	once	TRBV5-4	TRBJ2-1	CASSFIPGGLDEQFF	TGTGCCAGCAGCTTTATACCAGGGGGCCTCGATGAGCAGTTCTTC
.	.	TRBV6-8	TRBJ1-2	CAPGYRRYTF	TGTGCCCCGGGGTATCGACGCTACACCTTC
TRBD1	.	TRBV2	TRBJ2-7	CASRDSGTGTSYEQYF	TGTGCCAGCAGGGATTCCGGGACAGGGACCTCCTACGAGCAGTACTTC
TRBD1	.	TRBV27	TRBJ1-6	CASRSTGTGTSPLHF	TGTGCCAGCAGGTCGACCGGGACAGGGACTTCACCCCTCCACTTT
TRBD2	.	TRBV6-5	TRBJ2-1	CASSRGGLAYNEQFF	TGTGCCAGCAGTAGGGGAGGACTAGCATACAATGAGCAGTTCTTC
.	.	TRBV11-2	TRBJ2-5	CASSPSYRDQETQYF	TGTGCCAGCAGCCCCTCCTACAGGGACCAAGAGACCCAGTACTTC
.	.	TRBV27	TRBJ1-5	CASSAARDSNQPQHF	TGTGCCAGCAGTGCCGCGAGAGATAGCAATCAGCCCCAGCATTTT
.	.	TRBV19	TRBJ1-5	CASHRESNQPQHF	TGTGCCAGCCATCGGGAGAGCAATCAGCCCCAGCATTTT
.	.	TRBV10-2	TRBJ1-1	CASSPPGPEAFF	TGCGCCAGCAGCCCCCCAGGCCCTGAAGCTTTCTTT
TRBD1	.	TRBV5-1	TRBJ2-5	CASSRAQGGRETQYF	TGCGCCAGCAGCCGGGCACAGGGGGGTAGGGAGACCCAGTACTTC
.	.	TRBV10-2	TRBJ1-2	CASSESRGHYGYTF	TGCGCCAGCAGTGAGTCGCGGGGCCACTATGGCTACACCTTC
.	.	TRBV19	TRBJ2-3	CASGGQSSTDTQYF	TGTGCCAGCGGGGGGCAATCTAGCACAGATACGCAGTATTTT
.	.	TRBV4-3	TRBJ1-2	CASSQDGAYGYTF	TGCGCCAGCAGCCAAGATGGAGCCTATGGCTACACCTTC